This TCR beta chain appears in the sequencing data of a study of cytomegalovirus exposure and HLA in healthy donors. Study-wide results and caveats: A classifier reportedly called cytomegalovirus status with high sensitivity and specificity.

Details on this clone: The antigen is unknown.

The data were produced by immunoSEQ multiplex PCR, yet TCRdb's version contains in-frame clones alone and is incomplete. The data contain roughly 330,000 clones, about nine tenths of them singletons. The CDR3 is made up of 15 amino acids. The germline CDR1 and CDR2 sequences are SEHNR and FQNEAQ (reference sequence). V lost 5 bases and J lost 2, with 12 bases in between. The chain links TRBV7-9 to TRBJ2-2; D is undetermined. This clonotype originated in a young woman in good health and CMV-seropositive. The sequenced sample consisted of PBMCs. This chain's CDR3 is CASSHRVVNTGELFF. The CDR3 DNA follows: TGTGCCAGCAGCCACCGGGTTGTAAACACCGGGGAGCTGTTTTTT.